This entry is about one T cell receptor (beta chain). Antigen: not known. This sample stems from a study of T cells after yellow fever vaccination. Study-level findings and limits: It was a weaker secondary response, yet one that peaked faster, at day 5 versus 15. Contamination by abundant bulk-population clonotypes could be present in FACS-sorted repertoires. Most clones from primary vaccination were detected again post-booster (96% CD4, more than 85% CD8).

The CDR3 has 14 residues. V was pared by 1 base and J by 4 bases, with 11 bases between. CDR1 and CDR2 from the germline V gene are SGHTA and FQGNSA. UMIs and a universal primer site were added when TCR cDNA was made by 5'RACE template switching. MiXCR was run by TCRdb on the 5' RACE reads, yielding one entry per CDR3 protein. The table lists approximately 610,000 distinct CDR3 sequences, around 16% of them singletons. The chain is built from TRBV7-2 and TRBJ2-7; D is perhaps TRBD1 (5 bases). The TCR sequence derives from a young man who received the YFV17D yellow fever vaccine. The material was PBMCs, obtained less than 6 days after the first yellow fever vaccination. In DNA, the CDR3 is TGTGCCAGCAGCTTAGTCGGACACAGTTACGAGCAGTACTTC. Residues: CASSLVGHSYEQYF.